This T cell receptor beta chain was identified during a study of blood T cell repertoires in COVID-19. TCRdb keeps only in-frame clones here, not all; method: immunoSEQ multiplex PCR. The table has about 260,000 clones, approximately 86% seen once. The CDR3 runs to 16 residues. CDR1 is MNHEY and CDR2 is SVGEGT in the germline V gene. The V end lost 2 bases, the J end lost 6 bases, and 20 bases lay between the germline ends. Material: peripheral blood. The chain links TRBV6-2 or TRBV6-3 to TRBJ2-7, with D possibly TRBD1 on 5 matching bases. The sequence derives from a man in his thirties or forties with active or convalescent COVID-19. CDR3 bases: TGTGCCAGCAGTTACCGGCAGACAGACCAACTGCGCGAGCAGTACTTC. Translating gives CASSYRQTDQLREQYF.